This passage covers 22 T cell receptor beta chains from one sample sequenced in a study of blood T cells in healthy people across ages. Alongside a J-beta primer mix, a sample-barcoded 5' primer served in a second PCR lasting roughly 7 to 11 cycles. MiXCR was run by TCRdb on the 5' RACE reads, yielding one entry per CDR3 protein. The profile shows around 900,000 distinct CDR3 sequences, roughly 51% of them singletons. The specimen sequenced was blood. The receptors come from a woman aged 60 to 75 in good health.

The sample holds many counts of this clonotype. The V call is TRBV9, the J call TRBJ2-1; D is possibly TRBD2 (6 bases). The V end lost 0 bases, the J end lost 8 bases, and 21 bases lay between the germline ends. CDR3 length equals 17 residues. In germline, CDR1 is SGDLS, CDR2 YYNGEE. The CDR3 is CASSVDLPGEFPYEQFF. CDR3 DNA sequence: TGTGCCAGCAGCGTAGATCTTCCGGGAGAGTTCCCCTATGAGCAGTTCTTC.

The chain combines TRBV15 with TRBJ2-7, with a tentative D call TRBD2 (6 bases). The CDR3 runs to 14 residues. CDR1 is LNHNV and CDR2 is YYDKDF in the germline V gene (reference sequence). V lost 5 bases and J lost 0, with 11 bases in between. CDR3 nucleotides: TGTGCCACCAGCGCAGCGGACTACTCCTACGAGCAGTACTTC. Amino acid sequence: CATSAADYSYEQYF. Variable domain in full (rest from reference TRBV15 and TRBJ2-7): DAMVIQNPRYQVTQFGKPVTLSCSQTLNHNVMYWYQQKSSQAPKLLFHYYDKDFNNEADTPDNFQSRRPNTSFCFLDIRSPGLGDTAMYLCATSAADYSYEQYFGPGTRLTVT.

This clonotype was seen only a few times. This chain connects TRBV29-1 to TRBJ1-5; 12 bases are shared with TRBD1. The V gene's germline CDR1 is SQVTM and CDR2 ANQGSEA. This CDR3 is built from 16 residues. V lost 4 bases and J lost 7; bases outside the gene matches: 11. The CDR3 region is CSVVLQGQGARQPQHF. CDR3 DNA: TGCAGCGTTGTATTACAGGGACAGGGGGCGAGACAGCCCCAGCATTTT.

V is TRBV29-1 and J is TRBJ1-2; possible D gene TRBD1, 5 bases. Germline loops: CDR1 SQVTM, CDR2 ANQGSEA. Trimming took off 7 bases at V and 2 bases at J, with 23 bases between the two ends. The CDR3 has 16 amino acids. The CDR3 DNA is TGCAGCGCCACGGGGACCTCCTCGAATTTAAACTATGGCTACACCTTC. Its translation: CSATGTSSNLNYGYTF. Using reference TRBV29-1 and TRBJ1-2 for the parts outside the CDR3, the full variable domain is SAVISQKPSRDICQRGTSLTIQCQVDSQVTMMFWYRQQPGQSLTLIATANQGSEATYESGFVIDKFPISRPNLTFSTLTVSNMSPEDSSIYLCSATGTSSNLNYGYTFGSGTRLTVV.

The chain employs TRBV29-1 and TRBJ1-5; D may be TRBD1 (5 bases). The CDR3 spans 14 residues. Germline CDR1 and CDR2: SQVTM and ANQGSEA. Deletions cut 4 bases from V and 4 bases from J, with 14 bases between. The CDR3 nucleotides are TGCAGCGTTGGGGGGGAAACCTTTAATCAGCCCCAGCATTTT. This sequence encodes CSVGGETFNQPQHF.

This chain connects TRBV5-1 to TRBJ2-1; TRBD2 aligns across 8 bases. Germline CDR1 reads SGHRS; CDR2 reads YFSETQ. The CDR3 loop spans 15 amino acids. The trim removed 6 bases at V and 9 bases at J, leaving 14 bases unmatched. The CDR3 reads CASNPWQREYGEQFF. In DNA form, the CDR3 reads TGCGCCAGCAACCCATGGCAGCGGGAGTACGGTGAGCAGTTCTTC.

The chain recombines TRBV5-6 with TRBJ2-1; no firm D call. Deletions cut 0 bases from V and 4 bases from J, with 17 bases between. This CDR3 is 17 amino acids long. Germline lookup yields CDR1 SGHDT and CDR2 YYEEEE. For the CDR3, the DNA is TGTGCCAGCAGCTTGGGATGTTTGGCGGAGCCTTACAATGAGCAGTTCTTC. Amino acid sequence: CASSLGCLAEPYNEQFF.

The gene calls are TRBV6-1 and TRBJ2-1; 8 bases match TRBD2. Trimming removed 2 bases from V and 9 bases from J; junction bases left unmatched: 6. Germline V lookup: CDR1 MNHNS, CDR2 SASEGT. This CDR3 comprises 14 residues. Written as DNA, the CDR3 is TGTGCCAGCAGTGAACGAGCGGGAGCGGGTGAGCAGTTCTTC. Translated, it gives CASSERAGAGEQFF.

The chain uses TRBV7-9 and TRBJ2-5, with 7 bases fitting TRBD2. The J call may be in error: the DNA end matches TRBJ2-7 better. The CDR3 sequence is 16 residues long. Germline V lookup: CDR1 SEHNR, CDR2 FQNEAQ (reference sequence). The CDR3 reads CASSLGAGTILSEQYF. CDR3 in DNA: TGTGCCAGCAGCTTAGGTGCCGGGACTATTTTGAGCGAGCAGTACTTC.

DNA for the CDR3: TGTGCCAGCAGTTACGGCTGGGGACAGGGGGGGAAAGAGACCCAGTACTTC. Translation: CASSYGWGQGGKETQYF. This chain uses TRBV6-5 with TRBJ2-5, with 11 bases identical to TRBD1. Germline CDR1 and CDR2: MNHEY and SVGAGI. The CDR3 runs to 17 residues. V lost 2 bases to trimming and J lost 3 bases; unmatched junction nucleotides: 8.

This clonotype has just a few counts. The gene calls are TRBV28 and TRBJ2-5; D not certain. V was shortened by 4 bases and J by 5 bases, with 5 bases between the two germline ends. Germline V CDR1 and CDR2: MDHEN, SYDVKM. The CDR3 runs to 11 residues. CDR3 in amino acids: CASSSWETQYF. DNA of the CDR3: TGTGCCAGCAGTTCATGGGAGACCCAGTACTTC.

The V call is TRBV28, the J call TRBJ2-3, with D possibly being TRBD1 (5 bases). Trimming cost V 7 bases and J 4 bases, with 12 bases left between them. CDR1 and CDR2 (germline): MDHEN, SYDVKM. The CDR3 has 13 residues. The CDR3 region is CASTESGPDTQYF. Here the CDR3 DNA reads TGTGCCAGCACGGAATCAGGGCCAGATACGCAGTATTTT.

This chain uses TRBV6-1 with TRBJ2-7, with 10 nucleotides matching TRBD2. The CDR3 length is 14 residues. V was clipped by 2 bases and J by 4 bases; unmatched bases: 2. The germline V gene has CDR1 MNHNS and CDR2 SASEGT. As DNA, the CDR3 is TGTGCCAGCAGTGAAAGCGGGAGGGCTTACGAGCAGTACTTC. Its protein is CASSESGRAYEQYF.

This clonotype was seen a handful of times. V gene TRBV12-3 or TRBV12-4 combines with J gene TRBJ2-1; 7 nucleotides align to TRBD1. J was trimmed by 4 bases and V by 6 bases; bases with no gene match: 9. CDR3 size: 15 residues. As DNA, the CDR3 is TGTGCCAGCAGGGTCGACCAGGGGGTTTACAATGAGCAGTTCTTC. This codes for CASRVDQGVYNEQFF.

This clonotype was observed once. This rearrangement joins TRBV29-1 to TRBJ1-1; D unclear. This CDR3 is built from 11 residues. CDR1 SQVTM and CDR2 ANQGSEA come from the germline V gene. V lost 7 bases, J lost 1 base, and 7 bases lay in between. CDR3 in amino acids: CSAHKNTEAFF. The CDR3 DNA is TGCAGCGCCCATAAGAACACTGAAGCTTTCTTT. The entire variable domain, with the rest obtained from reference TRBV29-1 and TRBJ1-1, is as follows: SAVISQKPSRDICQRGTSLTIQCQVDSQVTMMFWYRQQPGQSLTLIATANQGSEATYESGFVIDKFPISRPNLTFSTLTVSNMSPEDSSIYLCSAHKNTEAFFGQGTRLTVV.

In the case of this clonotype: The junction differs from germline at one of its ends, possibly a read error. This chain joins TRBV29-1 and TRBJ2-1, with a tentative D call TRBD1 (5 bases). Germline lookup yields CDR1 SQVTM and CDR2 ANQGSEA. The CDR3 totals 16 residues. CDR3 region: CSVVPPHRQSYKEQFF. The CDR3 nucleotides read TGCAGCGTTGTTCCCCCACACAGGCAATCCTACAAGGAGCAGTTCTTC.

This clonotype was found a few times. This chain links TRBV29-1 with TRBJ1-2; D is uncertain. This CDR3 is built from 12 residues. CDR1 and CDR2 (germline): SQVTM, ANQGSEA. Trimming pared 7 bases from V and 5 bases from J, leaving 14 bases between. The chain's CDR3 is CSATPTEYGYTF. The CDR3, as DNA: TGCAGCGCAACACCTACAGAGTATGGCTACACCTTC. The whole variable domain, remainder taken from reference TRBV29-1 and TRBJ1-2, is SAVISQKPSRDICQRGTSLTIQCQVDSQVTMMFWYRQQPGQSLTLIATANQGSEATYESGFVIDKFPISRPNLTFSTLTVSNMSPEDSSIYLCSATPTEYGYTFGSGTRLTVV.

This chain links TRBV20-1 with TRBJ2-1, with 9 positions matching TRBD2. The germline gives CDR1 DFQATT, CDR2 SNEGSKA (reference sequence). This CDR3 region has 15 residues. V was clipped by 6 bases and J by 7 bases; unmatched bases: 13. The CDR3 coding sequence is TGCAGTGCAAGGGACCCAGCGGGAGGAGTAAATGAGCAGTTCTTC. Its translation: CSARDPAGGVNEQFF.

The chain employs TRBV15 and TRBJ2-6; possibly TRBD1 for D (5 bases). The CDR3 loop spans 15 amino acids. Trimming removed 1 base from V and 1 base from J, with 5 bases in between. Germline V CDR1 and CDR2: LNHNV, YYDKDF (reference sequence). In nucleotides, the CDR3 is TGTGCCACCAGCAGAGGACAGTCTGGGGCCAACGTCCTGACTTTC. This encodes CATSRGQSGANVLTF. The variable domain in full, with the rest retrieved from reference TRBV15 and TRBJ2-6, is DAMVIQNPRYQVTQFGKPVTLSCSQTLNHNVMYWYQQKSSQAPKLLFHYYDKDFNNEADTPDNFQSRRPNTSFCFLDIRSPGLGDTAMYLCATSRGQSGANVLTFGAGSRLTVL.

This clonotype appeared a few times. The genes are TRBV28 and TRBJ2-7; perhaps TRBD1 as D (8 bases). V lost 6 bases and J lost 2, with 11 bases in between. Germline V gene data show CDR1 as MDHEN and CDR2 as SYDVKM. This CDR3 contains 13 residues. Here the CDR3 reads CASRQGGPYEQYF. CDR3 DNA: TGTGCCAGCAGACAGGGGGGGCCCTACGAGCAGTACTTC. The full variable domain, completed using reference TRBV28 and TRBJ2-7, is DVKVTQSSRYLVKRTGEKVFLECVQDMDHENMFWYRQDPGLGLRLIYFSYDVKMKEKGDIPEGYSVSREKKERFSLILESASTNQTSMYLCASRQGGPYEQYFGPGTRLTVT.

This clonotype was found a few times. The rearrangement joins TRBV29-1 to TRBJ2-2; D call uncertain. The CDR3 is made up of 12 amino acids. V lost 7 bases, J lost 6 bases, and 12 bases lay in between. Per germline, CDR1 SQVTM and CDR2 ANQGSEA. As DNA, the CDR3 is TGCAGCGCCTACCCTGGATCCGGGGAGCTGTTTTTT. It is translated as CSAYPGSGELFF.

CDR3 protein: CASSYKRWVPNEQFF. Written as DNA, the CDR3 is TGTGCCAGCAGTTACAAGCGTTGGGTCCCCAATGAGCAGTTCTTC. The chain recombines TRBV6-5 with TRBJ2-1; no definite D call. This CDR3 contains 15 residues. V lost 2 bases and J lost 6, with 14 bases in between. CDR1 MNHEY and CDR2 SVGAGI come from the germline V gene.